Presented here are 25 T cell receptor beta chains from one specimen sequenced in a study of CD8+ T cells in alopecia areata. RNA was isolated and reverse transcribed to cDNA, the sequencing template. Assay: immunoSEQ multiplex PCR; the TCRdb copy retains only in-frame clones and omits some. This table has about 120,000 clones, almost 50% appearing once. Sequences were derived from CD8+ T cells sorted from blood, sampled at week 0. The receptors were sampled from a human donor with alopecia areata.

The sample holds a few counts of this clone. CDR3 amino acids: CASSVGGSGLEQYF. For the CDR3, the DNA is TGTGCCAGCAGCGTAGGTGGTAGCGGGCTAGAGCAGTACTTC. The rearrangement joins TRBV9 to TRBJ2-7, with 7 positions matching TRBD2. Germline lookup yields CDR1 SGDLS and CDR2 YYNGEE. Unmatched junction bases numbered 7, after V lost 0 bases and J lost 7 bases. The CDR3 contains 14 residues.

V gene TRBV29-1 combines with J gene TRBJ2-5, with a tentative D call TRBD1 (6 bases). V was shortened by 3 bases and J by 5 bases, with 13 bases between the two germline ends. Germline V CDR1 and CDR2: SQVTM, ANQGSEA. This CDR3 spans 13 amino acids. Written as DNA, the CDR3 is TGCAGCGTTGAGAGGGGGTTCGGTGAGACCCAGTACTTC. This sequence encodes CSVERGFGETQYF. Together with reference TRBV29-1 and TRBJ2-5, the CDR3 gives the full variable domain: SAVISQKPSRDICQRGTSLTIQCQVDSQVTMMFWYRQQPGQSLTLIATANQGSEATYESGFVIDKFPISRPNLTFSTLTVSNMSPEDSSIYLCSVERGFGETQYFGPGTRLLVL.

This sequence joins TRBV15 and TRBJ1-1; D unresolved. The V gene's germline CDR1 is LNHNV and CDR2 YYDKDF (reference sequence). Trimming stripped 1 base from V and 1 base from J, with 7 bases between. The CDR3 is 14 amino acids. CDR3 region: CATSRVAENTEAFF. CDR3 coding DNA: TGTGCCACCAGCAGAGTGGCCGAGAACACTGAAGCTTTCTTT.

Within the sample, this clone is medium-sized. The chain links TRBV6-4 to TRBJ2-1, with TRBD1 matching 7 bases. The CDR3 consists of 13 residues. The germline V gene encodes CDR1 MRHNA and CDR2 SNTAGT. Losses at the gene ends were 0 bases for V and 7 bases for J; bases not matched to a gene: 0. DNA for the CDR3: TGTGCCAGCAGTGACTCGGACAGGAATGAGCAGTTCTTC. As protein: CASSDSDRNEQFF.

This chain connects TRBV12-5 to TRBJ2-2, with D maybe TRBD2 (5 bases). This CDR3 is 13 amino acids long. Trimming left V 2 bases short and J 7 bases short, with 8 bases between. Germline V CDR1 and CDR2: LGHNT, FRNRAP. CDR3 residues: CASGLSGIGELFF. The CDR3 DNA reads TGTGCTAGTGGTTTGTCCGGGATCGGGGAGCTGTTTTTT.

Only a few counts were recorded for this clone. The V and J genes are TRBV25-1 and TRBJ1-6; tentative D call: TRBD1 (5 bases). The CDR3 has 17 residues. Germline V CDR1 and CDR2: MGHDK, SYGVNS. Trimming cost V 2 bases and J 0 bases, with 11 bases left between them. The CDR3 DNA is TGTGCCAGCAGTGAAGGGGGGACCGACTCCTATAATTCACCCCTCCACTTT. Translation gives CASSEGGTDSYNSPLHF. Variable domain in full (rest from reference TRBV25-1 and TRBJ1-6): EADIYQTPRYLVIGTGKKITLECSQTMGHDKMYWYQQDPGMELHLIHYSYGVNSTEKGDLSSESTVSRIRTEHFPLTLESARPSHTSQYLCASSEGGTDSYNSPLHFGNGTRLTVT.

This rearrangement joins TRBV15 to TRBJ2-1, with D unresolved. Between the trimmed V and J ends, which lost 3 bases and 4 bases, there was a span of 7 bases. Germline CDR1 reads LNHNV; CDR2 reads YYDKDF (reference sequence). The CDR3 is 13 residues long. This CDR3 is CATSSVEYNEQFF. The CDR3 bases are TGTGCCACCAGCAGTGTAGAGTACAATGAGCAGTTCTTC.

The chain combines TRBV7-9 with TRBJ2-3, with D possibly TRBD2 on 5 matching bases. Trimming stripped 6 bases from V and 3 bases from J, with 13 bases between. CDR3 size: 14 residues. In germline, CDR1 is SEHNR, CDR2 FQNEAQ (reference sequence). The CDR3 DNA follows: TGTGCCAGCAGGACCTCGACTATGACAGATACGCAGTATTTT. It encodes CASRTSTMTDTQYF.

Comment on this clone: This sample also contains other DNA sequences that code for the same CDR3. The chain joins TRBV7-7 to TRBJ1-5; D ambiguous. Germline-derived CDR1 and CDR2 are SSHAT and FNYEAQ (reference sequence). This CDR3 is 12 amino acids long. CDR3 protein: CDRRQGNQPQHF. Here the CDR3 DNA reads TGTGATCGGCGACAAGGCAATCAGCCCCAGCATTTT.

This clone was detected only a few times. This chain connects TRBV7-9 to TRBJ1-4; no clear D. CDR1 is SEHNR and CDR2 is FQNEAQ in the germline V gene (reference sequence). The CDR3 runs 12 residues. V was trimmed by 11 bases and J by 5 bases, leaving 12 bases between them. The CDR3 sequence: CALGGSNEKLFF. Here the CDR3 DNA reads TGTGCCCTTGGAGGGTCGAATGAAAAACTGTTTTTT. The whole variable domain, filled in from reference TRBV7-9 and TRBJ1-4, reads DTGVSQNPRHKITKRGQNVTFRCDPISEHNRLYWYRQTLGQGPEFLTYFQNEAQLEKSRLLSDRFSAERPKGSFSTLEIQRTEQGDSAMYLCALGGSNEKLFFGSGTQLSVL.

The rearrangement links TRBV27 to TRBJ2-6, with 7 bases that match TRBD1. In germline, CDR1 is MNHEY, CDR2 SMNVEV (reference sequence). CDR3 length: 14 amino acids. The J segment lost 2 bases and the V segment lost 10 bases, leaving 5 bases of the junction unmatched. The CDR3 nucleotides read TGTGCCATGCCCAGGGGGACTGGGGCCAACGTCCTGACTTTC. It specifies CAMPRGTGANVLTF.

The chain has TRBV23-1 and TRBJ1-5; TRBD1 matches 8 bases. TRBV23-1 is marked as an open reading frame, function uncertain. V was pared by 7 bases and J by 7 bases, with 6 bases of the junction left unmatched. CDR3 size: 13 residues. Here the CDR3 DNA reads TGCGCCAGCACAGGACAGGGAGGCCAGCCCCAGCATTTT. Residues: CASTGQGGQPQHF.

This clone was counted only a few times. DNA for the CDR3: TGCGCCAGCAGTCCCCACTACGAGCAGTACTTC. Its translation is CASSPHYEQYF. The chain is built from TRBV23-1 and TRBJ2-7; D remains unclear. TRBV23-1 qualifies as an ORF whose function is uncertain. This CDR3 region has 11 residues. V was cut by 4 bases and J by 3 bases, with 4 bases left in between.

The CDR3 DNA is TGTGCCTGGAGCCTAGGACAGGGTAACGACGAGCAGTACTTC. As protein: CAWSLGQGNDEQYF. V and J are TRBV30 and TRBJ2-7; 8 bases line up with TRBD1. CDR3 size: 14 residues. CDR1 is GTSNPN, CDR2 SVGIG, per germline (reference sequence). The ends lost 3 bases at V and 5 bases at J; junction bases unmatched: 9.

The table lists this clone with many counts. CDR3 DNA: TGTGCCTGGAGTGTACCGGGGGACAATCAGCCCCAGCATTTT. This codes for CAWSVPGDNQPQHF. The J gene is TRBJ1-5, the V gene TRBV30; maybe TRBD1 (5 bases). Trimming removed 0 bases from V and 3 bases from J, with 9 bases in between. The CDR3 length is 14 residues. Germline V gives CDR1 GTSNPN, CDR2 SVGIG (reference sequence).

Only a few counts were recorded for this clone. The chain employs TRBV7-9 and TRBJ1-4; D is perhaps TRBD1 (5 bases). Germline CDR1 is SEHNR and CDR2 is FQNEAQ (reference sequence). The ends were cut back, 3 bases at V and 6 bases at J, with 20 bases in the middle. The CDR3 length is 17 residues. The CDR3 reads CASSFPRDPTEDEKLFF. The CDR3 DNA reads TGTGCCAGCAGCTTCCCCCGGGACCCTACGGAGGATGAAAAACTGTTTTTT. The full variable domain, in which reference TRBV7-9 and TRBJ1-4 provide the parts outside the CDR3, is DTGVSQNPRHKITKRGQNVTFRCDPISEHNRLYWYRQTLGQGPEFLTYFQNEAQLEKSRLLSDRFSAERPKGSFSTLEIQRTEQGDSAMYLCASSFPRDPTEDEKLFFGSGTQLSVL.

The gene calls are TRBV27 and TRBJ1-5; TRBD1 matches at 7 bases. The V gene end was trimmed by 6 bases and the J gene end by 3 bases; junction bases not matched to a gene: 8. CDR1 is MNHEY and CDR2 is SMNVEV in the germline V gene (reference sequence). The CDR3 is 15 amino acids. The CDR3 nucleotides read TGTGCCAGCAGCCCCGGGACAGCCTACAATCAGCCCCAGCATTTT. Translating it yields CASSPGTAYNQPQHF.

The CDR3 nucleotides read TGTGCCAGCAGTTGGGACAGCGAAGAGACCCAGTACTTC. Residues: CASSWDSEETQYF. This chain connects TRBV7-3 to TRBJ2-5; TRBD1 matches 7 bases. The CDR3 is 13 residues long. CDR1 is SGHTA, CDR2 FQGTGA, per germline. V shed 6 bases, J shed 3 bases, and the junction held 4 bases outside the gene matches.

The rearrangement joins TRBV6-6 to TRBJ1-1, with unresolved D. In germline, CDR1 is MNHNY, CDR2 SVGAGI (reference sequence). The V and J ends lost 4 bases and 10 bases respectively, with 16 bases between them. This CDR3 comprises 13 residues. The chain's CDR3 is CASSSHTPPGAFF. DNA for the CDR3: TGTGCCAGCAGTTCCCATACTCCCCCTGGAGCTTTCTTT.

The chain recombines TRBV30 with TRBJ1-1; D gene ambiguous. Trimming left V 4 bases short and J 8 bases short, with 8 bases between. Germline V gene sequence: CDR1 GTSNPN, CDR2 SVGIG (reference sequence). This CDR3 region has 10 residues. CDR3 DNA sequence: TGTGCCTGGATGCGGGCAGAAGCTTTCTTT. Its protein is CAWMRAEAFF. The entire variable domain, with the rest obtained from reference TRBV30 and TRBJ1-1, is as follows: SQTIHQWPATLVQPVGSPLSLECTVEGTSNPNLYWYRQAAGRGLQLLFYSVGIGQISSEVPQNLSASRPQDRQFILSSKKLLLSDSGFYLCAWMRAEAFFGQGTRLTVV.

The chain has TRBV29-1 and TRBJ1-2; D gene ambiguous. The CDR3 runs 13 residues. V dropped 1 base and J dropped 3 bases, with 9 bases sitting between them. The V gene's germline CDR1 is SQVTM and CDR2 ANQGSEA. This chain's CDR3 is CSVEGGNDYGYTF. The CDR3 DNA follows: TGCAGCGTTGAAGGGGGAAATGACTATGGCTACACCTTC.

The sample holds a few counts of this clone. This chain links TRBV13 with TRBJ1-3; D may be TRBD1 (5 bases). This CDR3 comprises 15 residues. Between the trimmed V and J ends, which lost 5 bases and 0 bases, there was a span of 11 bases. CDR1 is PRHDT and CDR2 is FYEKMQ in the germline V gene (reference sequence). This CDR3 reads CASSPGTYSGNTIYF. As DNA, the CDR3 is TGTGCCAGCAGCCCAGGGACCTACTCTGGAAACACCATATATTTT.

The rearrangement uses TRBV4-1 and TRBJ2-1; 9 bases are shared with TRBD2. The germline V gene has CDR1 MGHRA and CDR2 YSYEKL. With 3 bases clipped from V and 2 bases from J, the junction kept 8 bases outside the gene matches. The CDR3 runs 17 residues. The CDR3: CASSHLPSGAAYNEQFF. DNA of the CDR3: TGCGCCAGCAGCCACCTCCCTAGCGGGGCCGCCTACAATGAGCAGTTCTTC.

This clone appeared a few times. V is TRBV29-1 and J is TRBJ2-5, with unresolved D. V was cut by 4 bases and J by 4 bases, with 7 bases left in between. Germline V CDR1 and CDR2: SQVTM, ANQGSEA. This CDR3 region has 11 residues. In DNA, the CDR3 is TGCAGCGTTGGTGGCTTAGAGACCCAGTACTTC. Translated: CSVGGLETQYF.

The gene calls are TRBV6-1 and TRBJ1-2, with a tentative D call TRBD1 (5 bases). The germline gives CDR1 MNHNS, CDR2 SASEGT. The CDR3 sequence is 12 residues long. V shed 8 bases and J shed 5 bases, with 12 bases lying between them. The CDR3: CASRQRYYGYTF. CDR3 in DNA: TGTGCCAGCCGACAGCGTTATTATGGCTACACCTTC.